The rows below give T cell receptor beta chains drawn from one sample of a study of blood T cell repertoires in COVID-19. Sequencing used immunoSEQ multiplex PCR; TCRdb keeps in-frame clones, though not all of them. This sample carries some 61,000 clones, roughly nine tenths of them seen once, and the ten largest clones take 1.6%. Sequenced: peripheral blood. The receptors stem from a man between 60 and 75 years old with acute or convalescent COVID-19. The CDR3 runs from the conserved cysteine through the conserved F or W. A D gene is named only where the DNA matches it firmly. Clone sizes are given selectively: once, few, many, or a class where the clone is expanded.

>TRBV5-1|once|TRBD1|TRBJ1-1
TGCGCCAGCAGAGGACAGGGCGCTGAAGCTTTCTTT
CASRGQGAEAFF
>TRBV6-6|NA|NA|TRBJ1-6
TGTGCCAGCAGTTACTGGCCAGATAATTCACCCCTCCACTTT
CASSYWPDNSPLHF
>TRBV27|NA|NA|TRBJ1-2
TGTGCCAGCAGGGGAGAGACCTATGGCTACACCTTC
CASRGETYGYTF
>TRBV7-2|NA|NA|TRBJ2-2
TGTGCCAGCAGCGGTAGGGGCGGTCGAGCCACCGGGGAGCTGTTTTTT
CASSGRGGRATGELFF
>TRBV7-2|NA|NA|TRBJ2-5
TGTGCCAGCAGCTTCAAAGGAGGGGAGACCCAGTACTTC
CASSFKGGETQYF
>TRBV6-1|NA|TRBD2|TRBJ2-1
TGTGCCAGCAGTGAAGGCGTGGCTAGCGGGGGGGACTACAATGAGCAGTTCTTC
CASSEGVASGGDYNEQFF
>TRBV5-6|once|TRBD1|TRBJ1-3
TGTGCCAGCAGCCGAAGACAGGGAAACTCTGGAAACACCATATATTTT
CASSRRQGNSGNTIYF
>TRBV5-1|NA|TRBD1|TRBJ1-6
TGCGCCAGCAGCTTAACAGGGGCTCAGAATTCACCCCTCCACTTT
CASSLTGAQNSPLHF
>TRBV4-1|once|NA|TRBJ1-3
TGCGCCAGCAGCCAACCGACAGAAAACACCATATATTTT
CASSQPTENTIYF
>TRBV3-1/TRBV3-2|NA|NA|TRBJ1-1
TGTGCCAGCAGCTACTTAACGAACACTGAAGCTTTCTTT
CASSYLTNTEAFF
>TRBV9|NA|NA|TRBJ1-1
TGTGCCAGCAGCGTAGGAAAAGCCACTGAAGCTTTCTTT
CASSVGKATEAFF
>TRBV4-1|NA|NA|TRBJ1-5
TGCGCCAGCAGCCAAGACCCCAGAAATCAGCCCCAGCATTTT
CASSQDPRNQPQHF
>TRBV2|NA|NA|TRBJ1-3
TGTGCCAGCAGTGTTCCGGGACTGGGGGGAGACACCATATATTTT
CASSVPGLGGDTIYF
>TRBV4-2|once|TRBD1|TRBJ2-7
TGTGCCAGCAGCCAAGATTTGGGACAGGGGGACGAGCAGTACTTC
CASSQDLGQGDEQYF
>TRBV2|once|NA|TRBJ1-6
TGTGCCAGCAGTGCTGGAGGCCCGGCGTTTCCCCTCCACTTT
CASSAGGPAFPLHF
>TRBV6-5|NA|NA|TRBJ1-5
TGTGCCAGCAGCGACAGGAGCAATCAGCCCCAGCATTTT
CASSDRSNQPQHF
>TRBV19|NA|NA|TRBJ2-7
TGTGCCAGTAGTATTCCGGGGGAATATACCTACGAGCAGTACTTC
CASSIPGEYTYEQYF
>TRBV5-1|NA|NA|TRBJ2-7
TGCGCCAGCAGCTTGGACGGACTAATAACCTACGAGCAGTACTTC
CASSLDGLITYEQYF
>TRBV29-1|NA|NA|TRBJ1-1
TGCAGCGTTGATGGACAAACGAACACTGAAGCTTTCTTT
CSVDGQTNTEAFF
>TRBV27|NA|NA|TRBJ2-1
TGTGCCAGCAGTTCCTCGTTGGCGGGCGGCTCCTACAATGAGCAGTTCTTC
CASSSSLAGGSYNEQFF
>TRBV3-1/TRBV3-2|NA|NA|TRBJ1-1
TGTGCCAGCCGTTTGAACGGAGACGAACGCACTGAAGCTTTCTTT
CASRLNGDERTEAFF
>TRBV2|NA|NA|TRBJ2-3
TGTGCCAGCAGATGGACAGTTTTATCCACAGATACGCAGTATTTT
CASRWTVLSTDTQYF
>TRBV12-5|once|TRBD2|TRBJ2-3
TGTGCTAGTGGTTTGGGAGTTAGCCGAAGCGGGAATACGCAGTATTTT
CASGLGVSRSGNTQYF
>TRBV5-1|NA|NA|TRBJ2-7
TGCGCCAGCAGCCCCGACCCGACTAGCTCCTACGAGCAGTACTTC
CASSPDPTSSYEQYF
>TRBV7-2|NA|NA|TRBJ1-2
TGTGCCAGCAGCTTATCTACTCAGGGGAACTATGGCTACACCTTC
CASSLSTQGNYGYTF
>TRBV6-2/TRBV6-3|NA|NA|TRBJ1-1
TGTGCCAGCAGTTACCAGGGTTATAGCACTGAAGCTTTCTTT
CASSYQGYSTEAFF
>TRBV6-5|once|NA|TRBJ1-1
TGTGCCAGCAGTTATGGGGGAAGGGGGACTGAAGCTTTCTTT
CASSYGGRGTEAFF
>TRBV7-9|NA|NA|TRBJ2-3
TGTGCCAGCAGCCGACACCAGCCAGAGGATACGCAGTATTTT
CASSRHQPEDTQYF
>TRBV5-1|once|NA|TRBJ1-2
TGCGCCAGCAGGGGGGGGAACTATGGCTACACCTTC
CASRGGNYGYTF
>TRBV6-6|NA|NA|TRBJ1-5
TGTGCCAGCAGTTACGGGAAGGAGGATCAGCCCCAGCATTTT
CASSYGKEDQPQHF
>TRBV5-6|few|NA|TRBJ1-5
TGTGCCAGCAGCTTGTACCTTCGGGATGATCAGCCCCAGCATTTT
CASSLYLRDDQPQHF
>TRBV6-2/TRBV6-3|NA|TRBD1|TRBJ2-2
TGTGCCAGCAGTGGGACAGCGAACACCGGGGAGCTGTTTTTT
CASSGTANTGELFF
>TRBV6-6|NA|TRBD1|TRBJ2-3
TGTGCCAGCAAGGGACAGAACTCCATCACAGATACGCAGTATTTT
CASKGQNSITDTQYF
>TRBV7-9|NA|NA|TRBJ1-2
TGTGCCAGCAGCTTAGCAGAAGGAGTAGGCGGTGGCTACACCTTC
CASSLAEGVGGGYTF
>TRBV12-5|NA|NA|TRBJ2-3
TGTGCTAGTGGTCCGAGACTCGCCACAGATACGCAGTATTTT
CASGPRLATDTQYF
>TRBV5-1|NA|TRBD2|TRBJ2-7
TGCGCCAGCAGCTCCTCGGGACTAGCGGGGCAACCTCGCTACGAGCAGTACTTC
CASSSSGLAGQPRYEQYF
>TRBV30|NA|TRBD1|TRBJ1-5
TGTGCCTGGAGTGCTCGGGACAGGGCAAATCAGCCCCAGCATTTT
CAWSARDRANQPQHF
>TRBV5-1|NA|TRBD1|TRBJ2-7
TGCGCCAGCAGCACCGGACAGGCGAGACAATACGAGCAGTACTTC
CASSTGQARQYEQYF
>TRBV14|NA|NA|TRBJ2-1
TGTGCCAGCAGCCAAGCCCCCCTTAGCGAGCAGTTCTTC
CASSQAPLSEQFF
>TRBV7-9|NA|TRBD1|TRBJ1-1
TGTGCCAGCAGCCCGACAGGGTTGAACACTGAAGCTTTCTTT
CASSPTGLNTEAFF
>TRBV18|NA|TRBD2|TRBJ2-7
TGTGCCAGCTCACCCTCCGGGGGGGGATACTACGAGCAGTACTTC
CASSPSGGGYYEQYF